The 5 T cell receptor beta chains presented below share a single source sample, sequenced in a study of shared clonotypes between healthy human individuals. It was CD45RO-negative cells, positively selected for CCR7, that made up naive CD8 cells, with terminally differentiated effector memory CD45RA+ cells excluded. The protocol was immunoSEQ multiplex PCR, while the TCRdb copy is restricted to in-frame clones and leaves out a portion. The sample has roughly 2 million clones, roughly 94% seen once; the top ten hold around 1.1%. Sequencing was performed on naive CD8+ T cells sorted from blood. The receptors originated from a man aged 18 to 30 in good health.

The chain joins TRBV19 to TRBJ1-6; D uncertain. The CDR3 totals 16 residues. V lost 5 bases and J lost 3, with 14 bases in between. From germline, CDR1 is LNHDA and CDR2 SQIVND (reference sequence). The CDR3 is CASSWRVLGYNSPLHF. Here the CDR3 DNA reads TGTGCCAGTAGTTGGCGGGTCCTTGGCTATAATTCACCCCTCCACTTT.

The chain recombines TRBV9 with TRBJ2-3; D call uncertain. CDR1 and CDR2 (germline): SGDLS, YYNGEE. The V and J ends lost 0 bases and 1 base respectively, with 6 bases between them. The CDR3 is made up of 14 amino acids. The chain's CDR3 is CASSVVPGTDTQYF. For the CDR3, the DNA is TGTGCCAGCAGCGTAGTCCCAGGCACAGATACGCAGTATTTT.

J is TRBJ1-2 and V is TRBV2; 7 bases match TRBD1. Trimming took 8 bases from V and 7 from J; bases not matched to a gene: 10. From germline, CDR1 is SNHLY and CDR2 FYNNEI. The CDR3 spans 13 residues. Written as DNA, the CDR3 is TGTGCCAGCCAGAGAACAGGGGAGGTTGGCTACACCTTC. It codes for CASQRTGEVGYTF.

The genes are TRBV4-1 and TRBJ1-1; 9 bases match TRBD1. Germline CDR1 is MGHRA and CDR2 is YSYEKL. This CDR3 spans 16 amino acids. The V and J ends lost 3 bases and 4 bases, in that order; junction bases with no gene match: 9. The CDR3 is CASSHARQGEGTEAFF. CDR3 in DNA: TGCGCCAGCAGCCATGCTCGACAGGGGGAAGGCACTGAAGCTTTCTTT.

The chain couples TRBV2 to TRBJ1-4; TRBD1 matches at 8 bases. V dropped 8 bases and J dropped 10; count of bases not matched to a gene: 15. Looked up from germline, CDR1 is SNHLY and CDR2 is FYNNEI. This CDR3 spans 15 amino acids. CDR3 amino acids: CASGLWTGNDGKLFF. In DNA form, the CDR3 reads TGTGCCAGCGGACTATGGACAGGGAACGACGGAAAACTGTTTTTT.